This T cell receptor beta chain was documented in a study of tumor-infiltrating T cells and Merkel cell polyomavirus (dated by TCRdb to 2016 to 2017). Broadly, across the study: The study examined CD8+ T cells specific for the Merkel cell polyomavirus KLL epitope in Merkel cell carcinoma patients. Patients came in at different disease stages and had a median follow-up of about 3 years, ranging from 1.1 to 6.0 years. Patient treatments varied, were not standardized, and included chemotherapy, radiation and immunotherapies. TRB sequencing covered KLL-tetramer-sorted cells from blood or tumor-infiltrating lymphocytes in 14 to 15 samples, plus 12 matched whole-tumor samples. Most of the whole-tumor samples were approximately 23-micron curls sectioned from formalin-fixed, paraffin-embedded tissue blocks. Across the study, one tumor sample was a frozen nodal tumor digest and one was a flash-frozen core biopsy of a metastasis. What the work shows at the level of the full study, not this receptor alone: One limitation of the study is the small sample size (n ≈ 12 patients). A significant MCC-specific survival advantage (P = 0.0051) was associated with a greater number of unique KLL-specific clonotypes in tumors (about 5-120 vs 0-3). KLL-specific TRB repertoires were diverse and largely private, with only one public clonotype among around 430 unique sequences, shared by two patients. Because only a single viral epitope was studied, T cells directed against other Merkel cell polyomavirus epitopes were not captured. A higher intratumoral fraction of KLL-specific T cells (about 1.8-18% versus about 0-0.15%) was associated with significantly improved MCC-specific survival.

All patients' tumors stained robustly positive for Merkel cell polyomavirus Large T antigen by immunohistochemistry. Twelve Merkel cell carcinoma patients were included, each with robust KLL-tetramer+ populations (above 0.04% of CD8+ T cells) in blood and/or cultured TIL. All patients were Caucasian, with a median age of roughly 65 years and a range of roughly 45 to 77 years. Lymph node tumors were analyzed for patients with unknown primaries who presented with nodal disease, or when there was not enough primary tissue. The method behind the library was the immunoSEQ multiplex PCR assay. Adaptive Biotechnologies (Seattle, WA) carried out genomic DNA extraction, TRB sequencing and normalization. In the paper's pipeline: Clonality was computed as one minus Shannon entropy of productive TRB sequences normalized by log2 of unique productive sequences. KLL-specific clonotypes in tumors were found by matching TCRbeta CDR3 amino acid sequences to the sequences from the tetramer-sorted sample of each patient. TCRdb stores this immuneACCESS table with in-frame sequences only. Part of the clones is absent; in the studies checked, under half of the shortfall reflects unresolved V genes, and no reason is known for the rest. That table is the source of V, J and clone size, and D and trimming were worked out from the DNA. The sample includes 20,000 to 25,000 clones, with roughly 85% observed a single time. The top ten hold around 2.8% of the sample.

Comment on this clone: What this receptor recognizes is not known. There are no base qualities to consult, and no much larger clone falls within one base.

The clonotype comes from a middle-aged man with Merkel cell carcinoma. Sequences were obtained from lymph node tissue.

The DNA reads TGTGCCAGCCGGACAGCCAACAATCAGCCCCAGCATTTT. Translated, this gives CASRTANNQPQHF. Recombination joined TRBV6-5 with TRBJ1-5, with TRBD1 perhaps the D gene, on 6 matching bases. Taken from cysteine to phenylalanine, the CDR3 has 13 residues. Only the CDR3 DNA is retained, 39 bases long and in frame from the first base. V is cut by 8 bases and J by 3 bases, and the space between the germline ends is 11 bases. The germline V gene gives CDR1 as MNHEY and CDR2 as SVGAGI.